This T cell receptor (beta chain) was identified in a study of cytomegalovirus exposure and HLA in healthy donors. The study's findings and limits: Accounts indicate the classifier identified cytomegalovirus status with strong specificity and sensitivity. Rarity characterized most TCR sequences, yet some public TCRs appeared in many donors.

Note on this clone: The antigen remains undetermined.

This CDR3 comprises 15 residues. With 3 bases removed from V and 8 bases from J, the gap between germline ends came to 16 bases. CDR1 is SGHAT and CDR2 is FQNNGV in the germline V gene. Sequenced by immunoSEQ multiplex PCR; TCRdb stores in-frame clones only, minus some. The sample lists 55,000 to 80,000 clones; roughly 94% were seen once. This chain connects TRBV11-2 to TRBJ1-4; a weak D match, TRBD1 (5 bases). Sequenced material: PBMCs. This TCR was recovered from a woman aged 18-29 years in good health and CMV-seropositive. CDR3 residues: CASSFAGEMWEKLFF. The CDR3 coding sequence is TGTGCCAGCAGCTTCGCGGGGGAAATGTGGGAAAAACTGTTTTTT.